The rows below give T cell receptor beta chains drawn from one sample of a study of cytomegalovirus exposure and HLA in healthy donors. Produced via immunoSEQ multiplex PCR; TCRdb's table is partial and in-frame only. Among 80,000 to 100,000 clones, around 86% were seen once, and the ten largest hold 3.7%. The sample was PBMCs. All receptors derive from a female donor in good health and CMV-seropositive. Both conserved end residues are trimmed from each CDR3.

>TRBV28|TRBJ2-3
ASSGTSEPTDTQY
>TRBV11-2|TRBJ1-5
ASSLTGSSQPQH
>TRBV9|TRBJ2-5
ASSVAGGGSETQY
>TRBV5-4|TRBJ2-5
ASSFRQQETQY
>TRBV6-5|TRBJ2-3
ASSYQGTGYTDTQY
>TRBV7-6|TRBJ2-2
ASSFIKNTGELF
>TRBV4-1|TRBJ1-2
ASSRDPGQKNYGYT
>TRBV5-4|TRBJ2-3
ASSPEAGGKADTQY
>TRBV2|TRBJ1-4
ASSDRLNEKLF
>TRBV6-5|TRBJ2-7
ASRPTASYEQY
>TRBV6-1|TRBJ2-5
ASIRLAAQETQY
>TRBV5-4|TRBJ2-5
ASSPIAGTFPETQY
>TRBV2|TRBJ2-2
ASRPLGIRYSGELF
>TRBV19|TRBJ1-1
ASSIRVNTEAF
>TRBV27|TRBJ2-2
ASSTPRGRGGELF
>TRBV28|TRBJ1-2
ASSIQGIYGYT
>TRBV5-4|TRBJ2-5
ASSLGQQETQY
>TRBV11-2|TRBJ1-1
ASSVGPYSPHEAF
>TRBV4-1|TRBJ2-7
ASSQVGGRSTEQY
>TRBV7-9|TRBJ2-1
ASSRLTSGIYNEQF
>TRBV7-3|TRBJ2-2
ASSLTLAGGTGELF
>TRBV7-9|TRBJ1-4
ASSRGTGGEKLF
>TRBV11-1|TRBJ2-2
ASSRAGGGGELF
>TRBV7-9|TRBJ1-1
ASSPWTGDTEAF
>TRBV4-1|TRBJ1-2
ASTWNDRSNYGYT
>TRBV5-1|TRBJ2-2
ASSVVQDTGELF
>TRBV18|TRBJ2-5
ASSPYGTGDTQY
>TRBV5-1|TRBJ2-7
ASSQFGVNEQY
>TRBV7-6|TRBJ2-1
ASSSGTSGNEQF
>TRBV5-1|TRBJ2-3
ASSWGQGTDTQY
>TRBV4-1|TRBJ2-7
ASSQAYEILPTYEQY
>TRBV2|TRBJ2-7
ASRMGLAYEQY
>TRBV5-1|TRBJ2-3
ASSSRRARRRKGTDTQY
>TRBV6-5|TRBJ2-7
ASSDSPAYEQY
>TRBV5-1|TRBJ2-3
ASSPDRTPIPDTQY
>TRBV9|TRBJ2-5
ASSASGGQETQY
>TRBV6-5|TRBJ1-2
ASSYLSRGPYGYT
>TRBV28|TRBJ2-2
ASSLYILYNTGELF
>TRBV5-1|TRBJ2-3
ASSPGLAGDTDTQY
>TRBV18|TRBJ2-1
ASSPWTGANLDNEQF
>TRBV5-1|TRBJ2-1
ASSSSRAPLGSNEQF
>TRBV2|TRBJ1-1
ASSGSGTEAF
>TRBV27|TRBJ1-1
ASSSQGWHTEAF
>TRBV7-9|TRBJ1-4
ASSGRGRGNEKLF
>TRBV7-2|TRBJ1-5
ASSTGTGYQPQH
>TRBV4-2|TRBJ2-5
ASSQVLAGAQETQY
>TRBV6-5|TRBJ1-2
ASSYSGGAFGGYT
>TRBV5-1|TRBJ2-5
ASSWRQETQY
>TRBV27|TRBJ1-1
ASSLQGAANTEAF
>TRBV6-5|TRBJ2-1
ASSPIRDSYNEQF
>TRBV5-1|TRBJ1-2
ASSLGGNGYT
>TRBV15|TRBJ2-7
ATSRDPPTGGRSYEQY